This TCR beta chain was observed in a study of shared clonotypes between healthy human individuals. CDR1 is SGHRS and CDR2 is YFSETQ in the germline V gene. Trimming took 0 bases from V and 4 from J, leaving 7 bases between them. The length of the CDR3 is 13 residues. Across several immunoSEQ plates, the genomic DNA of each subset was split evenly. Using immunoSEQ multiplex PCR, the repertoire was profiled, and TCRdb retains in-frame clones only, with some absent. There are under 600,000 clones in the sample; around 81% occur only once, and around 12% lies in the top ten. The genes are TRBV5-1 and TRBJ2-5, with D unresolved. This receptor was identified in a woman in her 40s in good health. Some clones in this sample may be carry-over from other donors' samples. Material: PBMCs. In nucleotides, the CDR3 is TGCGCCAGCAGCTTGGAAGCTTCAGAGACCCAGTACTTC. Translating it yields CASSLEASETQYF.